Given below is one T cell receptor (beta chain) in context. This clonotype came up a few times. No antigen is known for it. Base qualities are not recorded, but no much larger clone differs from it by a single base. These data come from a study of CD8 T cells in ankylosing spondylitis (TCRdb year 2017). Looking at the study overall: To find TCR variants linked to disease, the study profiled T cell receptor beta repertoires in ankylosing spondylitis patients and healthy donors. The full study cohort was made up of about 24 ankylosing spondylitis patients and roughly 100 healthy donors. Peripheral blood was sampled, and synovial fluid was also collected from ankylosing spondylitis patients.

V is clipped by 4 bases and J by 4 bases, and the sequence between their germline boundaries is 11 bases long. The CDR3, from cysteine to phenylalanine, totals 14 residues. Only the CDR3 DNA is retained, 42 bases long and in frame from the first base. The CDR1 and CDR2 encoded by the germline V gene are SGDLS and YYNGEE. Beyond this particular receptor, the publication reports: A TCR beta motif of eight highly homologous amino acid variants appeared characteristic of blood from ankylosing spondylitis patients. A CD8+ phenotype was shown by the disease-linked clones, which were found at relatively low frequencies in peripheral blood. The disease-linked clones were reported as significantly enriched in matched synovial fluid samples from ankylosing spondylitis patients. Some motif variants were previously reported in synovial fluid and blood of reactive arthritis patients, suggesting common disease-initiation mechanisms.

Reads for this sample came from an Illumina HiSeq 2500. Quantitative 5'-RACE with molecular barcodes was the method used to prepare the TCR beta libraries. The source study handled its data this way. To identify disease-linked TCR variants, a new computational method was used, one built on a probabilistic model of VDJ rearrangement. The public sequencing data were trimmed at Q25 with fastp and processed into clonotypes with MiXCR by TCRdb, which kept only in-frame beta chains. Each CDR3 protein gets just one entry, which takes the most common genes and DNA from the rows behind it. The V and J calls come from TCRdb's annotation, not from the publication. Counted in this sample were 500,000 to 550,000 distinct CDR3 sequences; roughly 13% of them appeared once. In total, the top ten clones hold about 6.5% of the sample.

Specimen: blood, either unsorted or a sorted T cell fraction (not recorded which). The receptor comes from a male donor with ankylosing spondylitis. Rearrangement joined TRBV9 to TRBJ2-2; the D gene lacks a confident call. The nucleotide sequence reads TGTGCCAGCAGCCCACCCCGGCGCACCGGGGAGCTGTTTTTT. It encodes CASSPPRRTGELFF. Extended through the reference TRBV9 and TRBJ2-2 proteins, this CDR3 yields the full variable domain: DSGVTQTPKHLITATGQRVTLRCSPRSGDLSVYWYQQSLDQGLQFLIQYYNGEERAKGNILERFSAQQFPDLHSELNLSSLELGDSALYFCASSPPRRTGELFFGEGSRLTVL.